The sequence of this TCR beta chain was determined in a study of T cell responses to AZD1222 COVID-19 vaccine. Study in general: Pooled in the analysis were second doses at about 4 or about 12 weeks.

Clones were sequenced by immunoSEQ multiplex PCR, and TCRdb holds only the in-frame ones, with some missing. The profile shows roughly 180,000 clones, 94% of them singletons. Study-wide results and caveats: Once two AZD1222 doses were given, Spike-specific TCR breadth and depth went up. Mostly white British, mostly female donors; authors suggested clonal diversity may be underestimated.

As concerns this clone: What it binds is unknown.

V shed 2 bases, J shed 5 bases, and the junction held 3 bases outside the gene matches. This CDR3 has 14 amino acids. In germline, CDR1 is MDHEN, CDR2 SYDVKM. The specimen comprised peripheral blood, sampled on day 0 of AZD1222 vaccination. This receptor was taken from an adult in good health. The chain couples TRBV28 to TRBJ2-7; 10 bases match TRBD2. The CDR3 region has the DNA TGTGCCAGCAGTTTAGAAGCGGGAGGGAACGAGCAGTACTTC. It is translated as CASSLEAGGNEQYF.